This TCR beta chain was recovered during a study of blood T cell repertoires in COVID-19. Across the whole study: Sites across the United States, Italy and Spain contributed samples from acute and convalescent COVID-19.

V shed 6 bases and J shed 4 bases, with 12 bases lying between them. This CDR3 is built from 13 residues. Germline V gene data show CDR1 as SNHLY and CDR2 as FYNNEI. Clones were read by immunoSEQ multiplex PCR, and TCRdb kept only the in-frame ones, dropping some. Here the sample spans approximately 290,000 clones, more than 85% being singletons. The chain uses TRBV2 and TRBJ1-1, with D unclear. Sequencing was carried out using peripheral blood. This receptor was identified in a man aged 25-40 years with acute or convalescent COVID-19. The CDR3 protein is CASSEPQITEAFF. The CDR3, as DNA: TGTGCCAGCAGCGAACCACAGATCACTGAAGCTTTCTTT.